Presented here are 28 T cell receptor beta chains from one specimen sequenced in a study of blood T cell repertoires in COVID-19. Assay used: immunoSEQ multiplex PCR; TCRdb lists only in-frame clones, some missing. Of around 230,000 clones listed, 87% are singletons. The sequenced sample was peripheral blood. Every receptor here comes from a man in his sixties who had recovered from COVID-19.

This CDR3 reads CASSEGGLGEKLFF. The DNA of the CDR3 is TGTGCCAGCAGTGAAGGCGGTTTGGGTGAAAAACTGTTTTTT. The genes are TRBV6-1 and TRBJ1-4; D gene uncertain. The CDR3 length is 14 residues. Germline loops: CDR1 MNHNS, CDR2 SASEGT. V lost 1 base and J lost 7, with 10 bases in between.

Note on this clone: Other DNA sequences in this sample translate to the same CDR3. This sequence joins TRBV18 and TRBJ2-3, with TRBD2 identical over 8 bases. V lost 3 bases and J lost 4; bases outside the gene matches: 6. The germline gives CDR1 KGHSH, CDR2 LQKENI. This CDR3 is 15 amino acids long. CDR3 region: CASSPSGGGADTQYF. CDR3 DNA sequence: TGTGCCAGCTCACCGAGCGGGGGTGGAGCAGATACGCAGTATTTT.

The chain carries TRBV10-3 and TRBJ2-3; TRBD2 agrees at 8 bases. CDR3 length: 17 amino acids. Trimming at V came to 3 bases and at J to 3 bases, leaving 11 bases not matched to a gene. CDR1 is ENHRY and CDR2 is SYGVKD in the germline V gene. This chain's CDR3 is CAISDYSMSGGTDTQYF. The CDR3 coding sequence is TGTGCCATCAGTGATTATTCGATGAGCGGGGGAACAGATACGCAGTATTTT.

This chain links TRBV13 with TRBJ2-1, with 10 bases aligning to TRBD1. Germline V CDR1 and CDR2: PRHDT, FYEKMQ (reference sequence). The CDR3 extends over 14 amino acids. V was clipped by 5 bases and J by 6 bases; unmatched bases: 4. CDR3 coding DNA: TGTGCCAGCAGCGAAAGGACAGGGGGCAATGAGCAGTTCTTC. The encoded protein is CASSERTGGNEQFF.

In its sample, this clone was seen a few times. This chain uses TRBV5-3 with TRBJ1-5; D unresolved. TRBV5-3 carries the ORF label, with uncertain function. V gave up 0 bases and J gave up 7 bases, with 14 bases separating them. The CDR3 loop spans 15 amino acids. As DNA, the CDR3 is TGTGCCAGAAGCTTGGCCGTTCGGGGAGGACAGCCCCAGCATTTT. Translated: CARSLAVRGGQPQHF.

V is TRBV19 and J is TRBJ2-7, with TRBD1 identical over 10 bases. Germline CDR1 reads LNHDA; CDR2 reads SQIVND (reference sequence). The V segment lost 6 bases and the J segment 6 bases; nucleotides outside the gene matches: 8. The CDR3 extends over 14 amino acids. The CDR3 sequence is CASSYRQGAAEQYF. Here the CDR3 DNA reads TGTGCCAGTAGCTATCGACAGGGGGCGGCCGAGCAGTACTTC.

V and J are TRBV2 and TRBJ1-6, with D unresolved. CDR1 is SNHLY, CDR2 FYNNEI, per germline. Trimming cost V 6 bases and J 5 bases, with 14 bases left between them. The CDR3 is 15 amino acids. The chain's CDR3 is CASRQTQRDNSPLHF. Here the CDR3 DNA reads TGTGCCAGCAGGCAGACACAAAGAGATAATTCACCCCTCCACTTT.

The gene calls are TRBV7-6 and TRBJ2-2; 8 bases are shared with TRBD2. Germline loops: CDR1 SGHVS, CDR2 FNYEAQ. The CDR3 length is 15 residues. The trim removed 2 bases at V and 5 bases at J, leaving 4 bases unmatched. CDR3 bases: TGTGCCAGCAGCTTATGGGCTAGCGGGACCGGGGAGCTGTTTTTT. It yields the protein CASSLWASGTGELFF.

The chain is built from TRBV30 and TRBJ2-1; 7 bases are a match to TRBD1. The germline V gene encodes CDR1 GTSNPN and CDR2 SVGIG (reference sequence). The ends lost 8 bases at V and 5 bases at J; junction bases unmatched: 9. The CDR3 covers 13 residues. The CDR3 sequence is CARSTGINNEQFF. The CDR3 DNA reads as TGTGCCCGATCGACAGGGATCAACAATGAGCAGTTCTTC.

V and J are TRBV11-2 and TRBJ1-6; unclear D gene. Trimming cost V 4 bases and J 7 bases, with 5 bases left between them. The germline gives CDR1 SGHAT, CDR2 FQNNGV. This CDR3 region has 12 residues. CDR3 sequence (DNA): TGTGCCAGCAGCTGGGCCAATTCACCCCTCCACTTT. Its translation is CASSWANSPLHF.

Notes on this clone: The sample contains more than one DNA sequence encoding this CDR3. V gene TRBV7-2 combines with J gene TRBJ2-7; the D gene is possibly TRBD1 (6 bases). The CDR3 has 15 residues. The V gene's germline CDR1 is SGHTA and CDR2 FQGNSA. V shed 2 bases and J shed 5 bases, with 16 bases lying between them. CDR3 in amino acids: CASSLRQAQGDEQYF. The CDR3 DNA follows: TGTGCCAGCAGCTTAAGACAGGCCCAAGGGGACGAGCAGTACTTC.

The gene calls are TRBV21-1 and TRBJ1-6. TRBV21-1 is given as a pseudogene. The CDR3 runs 18 residues. As DNA, the CDR3 is TGTGCCAGCAGCAAACAAAGCGACCCTACTTCTCGGAGGTCACCCCTCCACTTT. Amino acids: CASSKQSDPTSRRSPLHF.

The CDR3: CASSQAGGADTQYF. The CDR3 coding sequence is TGTGCCAGCAGCCAAGCGGGGGGGGCAGATACGCAGTATTTT. This chain joins TRBV4-2 and TRBJ2-3, with 8 bases aligning to TRBD2. V was pared by 1 base and J by 4 bases, with 1 base of the junction left unmatched. The CDR3 loop spans 14 amino acids. Germline V CDR1 and CDR2: LGHNA, YNFKEQ.

The chain has TRBV9 and TRBJ1-5, with D unresolved. Germline CDR1 SGDLS, CDR2 YYNGEE. V was clipped by 0 bases and J by 3 bases, with 7 bases between them. The CDR3 contains 14 residues. The CDR3 sequence: CASSVGGYNQPQHF. In DNA form, the CDR3 reads TGTGCCAGCAGCGTAGGAGGGTACAATCAGCCCCAGCATTTT.

This clone was picked up a small number of times. The chain has TRBV5-1 and TRBJ2-7, with D tentatively TRBD1 (5 bases). Between the trimmed V and J ends, which lost 0 bases and 2 bases, there was a span of 21 bases. Germline V lookup: CDR1 SGHRS, CDR2 YFSETQ. The CDR3 sequence is 18 residues long. CDR3 sequence: CASSLAGIRSDTTYEQYF. DNA of the CDR3: TGCGCCAGCAGCTTGGCGGGTATTCGATCGGACACGACCTACGAGCAGTACTTC.

The rearrangement uses TRBV30 and TRBJ1-6; D ambiguous. The length of the CDR3 is 15 residues. CDR1 is GTSNPN, CDR2 SVGIG, per germline (reference sequence). The germline V and J ends were trimmed by 6 bases and 8 bases, with 20 bases remaining between them. Here the CDR3 DNA reads TGTGCCTGCCGCCCCCGTCAGCTTGACTATTCACCCCTCCACTTT. The encoded protein is CACRPRQLDYSPLHF.

The chain combines TRBV7-8 with TRBJ1-2; possibly TRBD1 for D (6 bases). Germline V lookup: CDR1 SGHVS, CDR2 FQNEAQ. CDR3 length: 13 residues. V was pared by 5 bases and J by 8 bases, with 15 bases between. As DNA, the CDR3 is TGTGCCAGCAGCCGAGCACAGGGTCGGGGCTACACCTTC. Translation gives CASSRAQGRGYTF.

The chain combines TRBV6-5 with TRBJ1-4; 10 bases fit TRBD1. V shed 2 bases and J 7 bases; nucleotides not matched to a gene: 4. The CDR3 is 15 residues long. Germline V gene lookup returns CDR1 MNHEY and CDR2 SVGAGI. CDR3 region: CASSYLGTGVEKLFF. CDR3 sequence (DNA): TGTGCCAGCAGTTACCTCGGGACAGGGGTTGAAAAACTGTTTTTT.

The chain employs TRBV5-1 and TRBJ2-7; a weak D match, TRBD1 (6 bases). There are 14 residues in the CDR3. In germline, CDR1 is SGHRS, CDR2 YFSETQ. Trimming pared 0 bases from V and 6 bases from J, leaving 13 bases between. CDR3 nucleotides: TGCGCCAGCAGCTTGGTTGAGAAGGACAGCGAGCAGTACTTC. It codes for CASSLVEKDSEQYF.

The CDR3 DNA is TGTGCCAGCAGAGTAGGACAGCACTATGGCTACACCTTC. Its translation: CASRVGQHYGYTF. The chain employs TRBV28 and TRBJ1-2, with a possible D match to TRBD1 (6 bases). The CDR3 sequence is 13 residues long. The V end lost 6 bases, the J end lost 3 bases, and 11 bases lay between the germline ends. Germline CDR1 is MDHEN and CDR2 is SYDVKM.

V is TRBV27 and J is TRBJ2-7; 9 nucleotides align to TRBD1. This CDR3 contains 15 residues. J gave up 1 base and V 3 bases, and 4 bases lay outside the gene matches. Germline CDR1 is MNHEY and CDR2 is SMNVEV (reference sequence). In DNA, the CDR3 is TGTGCCAGCAGTTTCCGGACAGGGGAGTCCTACGAGCAGTACTTC. Translating it yields CASSFRTGESYEQYF.

This chain joins TRBV18 and TRBJ1-1; D not certain. Trimming cost V 3 bases and J 1 base, with 9 bases left between them. From germline, CDR1 is KGHSH and CDR2 LQKENI. There are 14 residues in the CDR3. The CDR3 DNA reads as TGTGCCAGCTCACCGGTCAGGCAGAACACTGAAGCTTTCTTT. It codes for CASSPVRQNTEAFF. Full variable domain (rest looked up from reference TRBV18 and TRBJ1-1): NAGVMQNPRHLVRRRGQEARLRCSPMKGHSHVYWYRQLPEEGLKFMVYLQKENIIDESGMPKERFSAEFPKEGPSILRIQQVVRGDSAAYFCASSPVRQNTEAFFGQGTRLTVV.

The sample holds one count of this clone. The V call is TRBV27, the J call TRBJ2-7; perhaps TRBD2 as D (6 bases). Germline CDR1 MNHEY, CDR2 SMNVEV (reference sequence). With 8 bases removed from V and 3 bases from J, the gap between germline ends came to 20 bases. The CDR3 extends over 15 amino acids. CDR3 sequence reads: CASSPRAGQNYEQYF. CDR3 DNA sequence: TGTGCCAGCTCCCCAAGGGCGGGGCAGAACTACGAGCAGTACTTC.

The genes are TRBV5-1 and TRBJ2-5; TRBD2 is a possible D gene (6 bases). The CDR3 has 14 residues. V lost 9 bases and J lost 7, with 22 bases in between. Germline V gene lookup returns CDR1 SGHRS and CDR2 YFSETQ. CDR3 in amino acids: CATTENPGGWTQYF. As DNA, the CDR3 is TGCGCCACCACAGAGAATCCCGGGGGTTGGACCCAGTACTTC. The full variable domain, its missing parts supplied by reference TRBV5-1 and TRBJ2-5, is KAGVTQTPRYLIKTRGQQVTLSCSPISGHRSVSWYQQTPGQGLQFLFEYFSETQRNKGNFPGRFSGRQFSNSRSEMNVSTLELGDSALYLCATTENPGGWTQYFGPGTRLLVL.

V and J are TRBV19 and TRBJ1-2; the match to TRBD1 covers 12 bases. Germline CDR1 LNHDA, CDR2 SQIVND (reference sequence). The CDR3 runs to 14 residues. After removal of 7 bases from V and 7 bases from J, the junction contained 7 bases not matched to a gene. CDR3: CASKAGQGAIGYTF. The CDR3 nucleotides are TGTGCCAGTAAAGCGGGACAGGGGGCAATTGGCTACACCTTC.

The chain couples TRBV5-4 to TRBJ2-3, with TRBD2 identical over 7 bases. Germline CDR1 SGHNT, CDR2 YYREEE (reference sequence). The CDR3 totals 16 residues. With V trimmed by 0 bases and J by 4 bases, 8 bases remained unmatched. The CDR3 here is CASSLVRGKQADTQYF. The CDR3 DNA is TGTGCCAGCAGCTTGGTGCGGGGGAAACAAGCAGATACGCAGTATTTT.

The chain is built from TRBV10-3 and TRBJ2-3; D is perhaps TRBD2 (6 bases). The length of the CDR3 is 13 residues. Between the trimmed V and J ends, which lost 2 bases and 3 bases, there was a span of 6 bases. The germline CDR1 and CDR2 sequences are ENHRY and SYGVKD. Written as DNA, the CDR3 is TGTGCCATCAGTGAGGGAGGGACAGATACGCAGTATTTT. Its protein product is CAISEGGTDTQYF.

The chain uses TRBV11-3 and TRBJ2-7; D unclear. The germline V and J ends were trimmed by 8 bases and 3 bases, with 5 bases remaining between them. Germline V CDR1 and CDR2: SGHNT, YENEEA. The CDR3 loop spans 10 amino acids. CDR3 in amino acids: CASELYEQYV. Here the CDR3 DNA reads TGTGCCAGCGAGCTCTACGAGCAGTACGTC.